This T cell receptor (beta chain) is drawn from a study of vaccination and CD4 T cells after COVID-19. Study conclusions and caveats: With convalescent patients, a median about 84% of reactive clones emerged solely after vaccination. Median SARS-CoV-2-reactive clonotype numbers rose nonsignificantly, roughly 21 to 38.

Treatment reported: roughly 10-day PBMC culture with coronavirus spike peptide pools or control peptides (ViraFEST assay). Pre-COVID-19 pandemic sampling (2011-2018) yielded the unexposed donor's CD4+ T cells. Researchers used the Oncomine TCR Beta short-read assay to sequence DNA from cultured CD4+ T cells. TCRdb re-analysed the PCR reads in MiXCR, keeping a single row per CDR3 protein. The sample shows some 7,200 distinct CDR3 sequences, 43% of them seen only once. Germline-derived CDR1 and CDR2 are SEHNR and FQNEAQ (reference sequence). V lost 0 bases to trimming and J lost 3 bases, with 14 bases between them. This CDR3 has 17 residues. This clonotype showed up just a few times. What it binds is unknown.

This clonotype was sampled from a human donor in good health. The sample taken for sequencing was CD4+ T cells from blood, cultured in vitro. The chain employs TRBV7-9 and TRBJ2-2, with D perhaps matching TRBD2 (6 bases). CDR3 amino acids: CASSLAAGAYHTGELFF. The CDR3 DNA reads TGTGCCAGCAGCTTAGCAGCGGGCGCGTATCACACCGGGGAGCTGTTTTTT.